The clone carrying this TCR beta chain has just one count. As yet, its antigen is unknown. Other DNA sequences in this specimen translate into the identical CDR3. The data derive from a study of shared clonotypes between healthy human individuals. Study information: For every donor, three CD4 naive, three CD4 memory, two CD8 naive and one CD8 memory plates were used. Broader study findings: Of the naive CD4 clonotypes, roughly 5% were shared across a handful of donors.

Sorted-subset replicate PCRs used around 220 ng DNA, approximately 27,000 T cell genomes. Using immunoSEQ multiplex PCR, the repertoire was profiled, and TCRdb retains in-frame clones only, with some absent. The sample holds 1,400,000 or so clones, about 98.5% seen once. CDR1 and CDR2 (germline): SGHRS, YFSETQ. The CDR3 runs to 14 residues. V lost 7 bases and J lost 2; bases outside the gene matches: 6. The chain joins TRBV5-1 to TRBJ2-3, with 8 bases lining up with TRBD1. The material sequenced was naive CD4+ T cells sorted from blood. Subset meaning: CD45RA+ positively selected. The sequence was collected from a man aged 25-45 years in good health. The DNA for the CDR3 is TGCGCCAGCGGACGGACAGGGTCCACAGATACGCAGTATTTT. Translation: CASGRTGSTDTQYF.